This TCR beta chain was recovered during a study of T cells and Merkel cell carcinoma outcomes (dated by TCRdb to 2020 to 2022). Concerning the study at large: The study examined the tumor T-cell repertoire together with T-cell density as predictors of clinical outcome in patients with Merkel cell carcinoma.

This clone was detected only a few times. No antigen is known for it. Per-base quality was not reported, and no clone a single base away is much larger than it. Libraries were built with the immunoSEQ multiplex PCR assay. TCRdb took this table from immuneACCESS and kept in-frame rearrangements with V and J called. Such tables lack part of the clones; where checked against another copy, unresolved V genes explain under half of the gap, and the rest is unexplained. Counted in this sample were 500 to 600 clones; approximately 92% of them appeared once. In total, the top ten clones hold around 6.4% of the sample. Broad study findings and their caveats: According to the report, clinical outcomes in Merkel cell carcinoma patients could be predicted using T-cell density together with features of the T-cell repertoire.

The samples were taken from patients with Merkel cell carcinoma. Trimming takes 1 base from V and 4 bases from J, and the germline ends sit 14 bases apart. The CDR3 contains 14 residues, cysteine and phenylalanine counted. Only the CDR3 part of the read is kept: 42 bases, read in frame from the first base. CDR1 and CDR2 are drawn from the germline V gene: SQVTM, ANQGSEA. The clonotype was recovered from a human donor with Merkel cell carcinoma. The specimen sequenced was tumor tissue from Merkel cell carcinoma. The rearrangement joined TRBV29-1 to TRBJ2-7; TRBD1 is a possible D gene, resting on 6 matching bases. The nucleotide sequence is given as TGCAGCGTTGAAGCCGGGACAACTTTATACGAGCAGTACTTC. The encoded protein is CSVEAGTTLYEQYF.